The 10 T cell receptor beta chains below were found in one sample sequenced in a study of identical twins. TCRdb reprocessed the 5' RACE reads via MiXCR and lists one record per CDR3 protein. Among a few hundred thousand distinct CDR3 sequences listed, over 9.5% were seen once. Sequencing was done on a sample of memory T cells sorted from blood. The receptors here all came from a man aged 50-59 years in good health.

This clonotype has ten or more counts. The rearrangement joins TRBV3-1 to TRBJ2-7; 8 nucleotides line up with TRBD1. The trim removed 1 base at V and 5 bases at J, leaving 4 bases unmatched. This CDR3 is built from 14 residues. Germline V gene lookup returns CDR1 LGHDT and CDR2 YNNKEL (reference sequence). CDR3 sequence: CASSQAAGGDEQYF. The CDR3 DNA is TGTGCCAGCAGCCAAGCGGCAGGGGGCGACGAGCAGTACTTC.

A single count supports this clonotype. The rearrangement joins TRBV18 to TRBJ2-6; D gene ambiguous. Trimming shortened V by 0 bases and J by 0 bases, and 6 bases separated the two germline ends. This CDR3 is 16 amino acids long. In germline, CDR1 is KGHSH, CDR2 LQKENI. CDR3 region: CASSPPAGSGANVLTF. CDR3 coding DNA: TGTGCCAGCTCACCACCAGCAGGCTCTGGGGCCAACGTCCTGACTTTC.

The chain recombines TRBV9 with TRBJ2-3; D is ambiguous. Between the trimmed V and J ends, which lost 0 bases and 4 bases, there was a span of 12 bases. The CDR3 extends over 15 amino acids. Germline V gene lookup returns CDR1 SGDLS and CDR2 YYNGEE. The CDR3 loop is CASSVAVVGSDTQYF. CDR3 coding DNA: TGTGCCAGCAGCGTAGCTGTGGTGGGTTCAGATACGCAGTATTTT.

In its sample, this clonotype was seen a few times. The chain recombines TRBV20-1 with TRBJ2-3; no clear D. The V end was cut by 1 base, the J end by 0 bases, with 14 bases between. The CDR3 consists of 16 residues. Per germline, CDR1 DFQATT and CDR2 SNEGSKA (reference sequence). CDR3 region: CSARVQTGRSTDTQYF. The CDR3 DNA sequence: TGCAGTGCTAGAGTCCAAACTGGGCGCAGCACAGATACGCAGTATTTT.

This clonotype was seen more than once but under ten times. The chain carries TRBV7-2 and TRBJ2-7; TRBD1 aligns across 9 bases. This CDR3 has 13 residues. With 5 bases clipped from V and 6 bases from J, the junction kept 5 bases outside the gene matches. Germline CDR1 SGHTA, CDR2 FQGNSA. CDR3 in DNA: TGTGCCAGCAGCCGCCGGGACAGGGCCGAGCAGTACTTC. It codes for CASSRRDRAEQYF.

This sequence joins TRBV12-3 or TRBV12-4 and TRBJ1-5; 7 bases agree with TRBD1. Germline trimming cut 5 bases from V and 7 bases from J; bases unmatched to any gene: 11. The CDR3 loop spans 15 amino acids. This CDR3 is CASSPGDSLNQPQHF. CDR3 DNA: TGTGCCAGCAGTCCTGGGGACAGTTTGAACCAGCCCCAGCATTTT.

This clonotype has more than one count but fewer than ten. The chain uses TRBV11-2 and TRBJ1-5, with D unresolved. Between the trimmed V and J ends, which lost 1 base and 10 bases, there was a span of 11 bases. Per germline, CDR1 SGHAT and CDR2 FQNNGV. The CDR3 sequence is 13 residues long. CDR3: CASSLAGSSPQHF. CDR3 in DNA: TGTGCCAGCAGCTTAGCCGGGTCCAGCCCCCAGCATTTT.

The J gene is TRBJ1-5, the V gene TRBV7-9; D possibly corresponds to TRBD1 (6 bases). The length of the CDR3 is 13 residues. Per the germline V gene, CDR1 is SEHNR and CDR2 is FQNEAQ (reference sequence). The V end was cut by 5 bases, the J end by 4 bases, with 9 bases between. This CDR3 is CASSLGTNQPQHF. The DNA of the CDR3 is TGTGCCAGCAGCCTCGGGACAAATCAGCCCCAGCATTTT.

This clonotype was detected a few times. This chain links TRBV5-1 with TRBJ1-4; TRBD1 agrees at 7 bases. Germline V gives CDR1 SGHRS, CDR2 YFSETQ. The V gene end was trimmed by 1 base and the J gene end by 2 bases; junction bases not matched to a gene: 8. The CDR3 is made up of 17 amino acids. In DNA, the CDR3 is TGCGCCAGCAGCTTGAATCCGAGGGGGCCGACTAATGAAAAACTGTTTTTT. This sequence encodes CASSLNPRGPTNEKLFF.

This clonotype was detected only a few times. CDR3 DNA sequence: TGCAGCGCCGCGCCGGGGGCTAGAATTAGCACAGATACGCAGTATTTT. Its protein is CSAAPGARISTDTQYF. The J gene is TRBJ2-3, the V gene TRBV29-1; the D call may be TRBD1 or TRBD2 (6 bases each). The CDR3 spans 16 residues. Germline V gene lookup returns CDR1 SQVTM and CDR2 ANQGSEA. The V gene lost 7 bases and the J gene lost 0 bases, with 20 bases spanning the gap.